One sample yielded the 2 T cell receptor beta chains listed below, sequenced in a study of OX40 agonist ivuxolimab in advanced cancers. Clones were read by immunoSEQ multiplex PCR, and TCRdb kept only the in-frame ones, dropping some. This sample has tens of thousands of clones, with around 67% found just once. This material consisted of CD4+ or CD8+ T cells sorted from blood, taken in a trial of the OX40 agonist ivuxolimab. The receptors shown here come from an adult with an advanced solid tumor such as melanoma, head and neck, liver or kidney cancer.

A word on this clone: At one end the junction does not follow the germline gene, possibly because of a read error. The chain joins TRBV27 to TRBJ1-2; TRBD1 matches 9 bases. Germline lookup yields CDR1 MNHEY and CDR2 SMNVEV (reference sequence). This CDR3 has 12 residues. CDR3 protein: CDSSFRTGAVTF. Written as DNA, the CDR3 is TGTGACAGCAGTTTCCGGACAGGGGCCGTAACCTTC.

The V call is TRBV21-1, the J call TRBJ1-6. TRBV21-1 is labeled a pseudogene. This CDR3 comprises 17 residues. The CDR3 DNA reads TGTGCCAGCAAAAACCCGCCGGGGGGGGACCGAAATTCACCCCTCCACTTT. This codes for CASKNPPGGDRNSPLHF.